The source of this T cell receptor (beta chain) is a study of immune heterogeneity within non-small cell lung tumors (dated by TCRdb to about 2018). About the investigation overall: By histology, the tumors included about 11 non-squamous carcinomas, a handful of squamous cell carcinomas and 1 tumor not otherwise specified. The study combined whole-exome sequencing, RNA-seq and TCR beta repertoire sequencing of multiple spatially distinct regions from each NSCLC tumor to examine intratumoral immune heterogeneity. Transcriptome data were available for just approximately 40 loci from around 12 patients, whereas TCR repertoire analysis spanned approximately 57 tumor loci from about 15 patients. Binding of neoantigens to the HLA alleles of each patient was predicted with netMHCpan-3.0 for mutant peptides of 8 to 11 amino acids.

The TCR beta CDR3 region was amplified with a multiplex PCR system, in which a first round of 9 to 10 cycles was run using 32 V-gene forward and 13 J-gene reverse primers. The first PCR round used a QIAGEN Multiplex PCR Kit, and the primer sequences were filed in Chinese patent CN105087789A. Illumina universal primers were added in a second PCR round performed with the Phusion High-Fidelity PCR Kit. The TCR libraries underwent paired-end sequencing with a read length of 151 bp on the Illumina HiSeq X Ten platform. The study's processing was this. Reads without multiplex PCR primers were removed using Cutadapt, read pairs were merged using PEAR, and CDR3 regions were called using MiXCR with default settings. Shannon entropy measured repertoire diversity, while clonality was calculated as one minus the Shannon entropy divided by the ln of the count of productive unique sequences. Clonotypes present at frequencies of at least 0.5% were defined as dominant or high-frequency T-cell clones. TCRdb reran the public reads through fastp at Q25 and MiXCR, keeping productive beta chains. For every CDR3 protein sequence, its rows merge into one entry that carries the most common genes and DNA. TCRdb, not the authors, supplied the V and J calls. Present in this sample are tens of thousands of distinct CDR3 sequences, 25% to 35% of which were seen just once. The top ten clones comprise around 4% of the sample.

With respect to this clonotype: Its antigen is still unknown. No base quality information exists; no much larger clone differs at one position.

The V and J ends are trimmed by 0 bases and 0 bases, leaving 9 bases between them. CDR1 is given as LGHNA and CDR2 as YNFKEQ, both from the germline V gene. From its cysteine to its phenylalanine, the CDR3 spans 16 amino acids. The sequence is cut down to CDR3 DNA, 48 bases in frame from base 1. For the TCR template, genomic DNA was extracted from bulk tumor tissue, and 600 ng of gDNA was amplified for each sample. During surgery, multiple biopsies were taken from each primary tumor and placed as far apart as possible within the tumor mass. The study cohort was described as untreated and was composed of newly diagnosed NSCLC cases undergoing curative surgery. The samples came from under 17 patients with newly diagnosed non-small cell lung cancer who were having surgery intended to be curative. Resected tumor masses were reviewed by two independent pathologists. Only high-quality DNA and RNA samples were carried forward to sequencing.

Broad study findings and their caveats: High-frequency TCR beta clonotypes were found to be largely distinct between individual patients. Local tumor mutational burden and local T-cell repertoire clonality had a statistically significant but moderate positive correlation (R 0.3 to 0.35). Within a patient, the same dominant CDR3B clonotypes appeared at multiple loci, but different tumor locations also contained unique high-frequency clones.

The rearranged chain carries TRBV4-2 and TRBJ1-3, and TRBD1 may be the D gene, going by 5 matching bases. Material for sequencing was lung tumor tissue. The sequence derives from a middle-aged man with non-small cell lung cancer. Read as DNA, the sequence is TGTGCCAGCAGCCAAGAACAGGTATACTCTGGAAACACCATATATTTT. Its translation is CASSQEQVYSGNTIYF.